In this sample, the clone carrying this T cell receptor beta chain turned up many times. Its cognate antigen is unknown. The data were obtained in a study of Graves' ophthalmopathy and Graves' hyperthyroidism. Amplification of TCR beta CDR3 regions used RNA transcripts. First-round RT-PCR used HTBI primers; second-round multiplex PCR followed. TCRdb recomputed calls from the multiplex PCR reads with MiXCR, one row per CDR3 protein. The data show 500,000 to 600,000 distinct CDR3 sequences, 39% seen once. The CDR3 runs 14 residues. Germline trimming cut 6 bases from V and 2 bases from J; bases unmatched to any gene: 9. Germline CDR1 reads SQVTM; CDR2 reads ANQGSEA. Study observations and caveats: The model predicted progression of ophthalmopathy with a sensitivity of roughly 66%, and its specificity was approximately 77%.

Sequencing was done on a sample of peripheral blood or thyroid tissue (not recorded which). This receptor was taken from an adult man with Graves' hyperthyroidism. This rearrangement joins TRBV29-1 to TRBJ2-7; TRBD1 agrees at 8 bases. This CDR3 reads CSVVRGRGPYEQYF. The DNA for the CDR3 is TGCAGCGTCGTGAGGGGCAGGGGGCCCTACGAGCAGTACTTC.